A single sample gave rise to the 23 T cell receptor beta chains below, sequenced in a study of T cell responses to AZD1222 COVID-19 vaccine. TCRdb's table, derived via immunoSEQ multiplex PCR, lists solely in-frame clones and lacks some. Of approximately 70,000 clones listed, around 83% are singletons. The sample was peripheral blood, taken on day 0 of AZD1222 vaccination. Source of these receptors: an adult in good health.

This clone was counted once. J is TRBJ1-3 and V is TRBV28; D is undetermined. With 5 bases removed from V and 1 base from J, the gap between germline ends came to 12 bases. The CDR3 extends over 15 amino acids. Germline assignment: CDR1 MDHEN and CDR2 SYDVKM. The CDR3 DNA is TGTGCCAGCAGTGTGGCAGGAGTTTCTGGAAACACCATATATTTT. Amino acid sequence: CASSVAGVSGNTIYF.

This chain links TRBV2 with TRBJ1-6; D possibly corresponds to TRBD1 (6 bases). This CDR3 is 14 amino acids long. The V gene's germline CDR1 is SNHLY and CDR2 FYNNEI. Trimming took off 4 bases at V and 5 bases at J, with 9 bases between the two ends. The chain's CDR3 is CASSGTAHNSPLHF. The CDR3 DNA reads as TGTGCCAGCAGTGGGACAGCCCATAATTCACCCCTCCACTTT.

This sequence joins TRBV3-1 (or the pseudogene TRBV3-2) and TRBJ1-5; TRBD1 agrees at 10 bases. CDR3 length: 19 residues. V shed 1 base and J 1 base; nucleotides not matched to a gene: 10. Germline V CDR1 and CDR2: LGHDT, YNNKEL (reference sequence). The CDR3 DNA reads TGTGCCAGCAGCCAAGCCGGGGGACAGGGGAAAACAAGCAATCAGCCCCAGCATTTT. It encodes CASSQAGGQGKTSNQPQHF.

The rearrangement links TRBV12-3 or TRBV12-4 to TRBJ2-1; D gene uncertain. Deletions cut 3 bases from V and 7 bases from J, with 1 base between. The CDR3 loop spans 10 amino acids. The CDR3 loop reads CASSLNEQFF. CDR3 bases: TGTGCCAGCAGTTTGAATGAGCAGTTCTTC.

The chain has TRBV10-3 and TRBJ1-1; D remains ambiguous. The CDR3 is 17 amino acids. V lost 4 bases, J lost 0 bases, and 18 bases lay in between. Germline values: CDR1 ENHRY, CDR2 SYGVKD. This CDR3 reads CAISGFSTEVLNTEAFF. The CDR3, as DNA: TGTGCCATCAGTGGGTTCTCGACGGAGGTCTTGAACACTGAAGCTTTCTTT.

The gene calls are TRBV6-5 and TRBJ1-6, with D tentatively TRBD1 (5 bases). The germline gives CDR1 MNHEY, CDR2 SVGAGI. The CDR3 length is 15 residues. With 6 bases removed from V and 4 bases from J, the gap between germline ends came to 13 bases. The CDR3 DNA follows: TGTGCCAGCAGACCGGGGGGGGATTATAATTCACCCCTCCACTTT. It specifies CASRPGGDYNSPLHF.

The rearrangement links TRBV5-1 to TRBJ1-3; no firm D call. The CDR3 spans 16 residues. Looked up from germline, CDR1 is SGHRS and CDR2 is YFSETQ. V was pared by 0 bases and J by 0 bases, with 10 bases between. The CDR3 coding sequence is TGCGCCAGCAGCTTGGGAGGGATCTTCTCTGGAAACACCATATATTTT. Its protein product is CASSLGGIFSGNTIYF.

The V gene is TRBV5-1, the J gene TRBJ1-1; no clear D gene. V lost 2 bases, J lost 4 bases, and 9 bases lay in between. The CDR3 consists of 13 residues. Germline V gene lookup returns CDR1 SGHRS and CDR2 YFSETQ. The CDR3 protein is CASSFNLGTEAFF. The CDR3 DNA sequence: TGCGCCAGCAGCTTTAATCTTGGCACTGAAGCTTTCTTT.

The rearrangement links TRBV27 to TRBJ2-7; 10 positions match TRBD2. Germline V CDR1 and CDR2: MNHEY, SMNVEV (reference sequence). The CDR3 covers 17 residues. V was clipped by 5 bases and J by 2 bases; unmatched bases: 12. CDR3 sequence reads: CASSPPSGGRETYEQYF. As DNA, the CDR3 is TGTGCCAGCAGTCCTCCTAGCGGGGGCAGGGAGACCTACGAGCAGTACTTC.

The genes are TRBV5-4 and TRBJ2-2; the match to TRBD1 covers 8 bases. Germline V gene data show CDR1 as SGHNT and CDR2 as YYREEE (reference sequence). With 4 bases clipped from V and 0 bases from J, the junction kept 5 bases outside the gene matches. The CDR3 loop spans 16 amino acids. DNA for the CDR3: TGTGCCAGCAGCCGAAAGGGACAGGCGAACACCGGGGAGCTGTTTTTT. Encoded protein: CASSRKGQANTGELFF.

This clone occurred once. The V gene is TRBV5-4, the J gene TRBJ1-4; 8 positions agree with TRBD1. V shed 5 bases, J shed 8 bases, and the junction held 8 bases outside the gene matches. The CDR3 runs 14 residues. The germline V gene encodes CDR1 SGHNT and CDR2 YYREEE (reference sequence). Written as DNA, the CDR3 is TGTGCCAGCAGTTTTCAGGGGGCTGGGGAAAAACTGTTTTTT. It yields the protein CASSFQGAGEKLFF.

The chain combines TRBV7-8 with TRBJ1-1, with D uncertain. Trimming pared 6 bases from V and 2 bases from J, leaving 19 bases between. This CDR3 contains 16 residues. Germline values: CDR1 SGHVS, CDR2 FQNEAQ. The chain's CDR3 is CASRRIVATDNTEAFF. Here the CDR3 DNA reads TGTGCCAGCAGACGAATCGTAGCGACGGATAACACTGAAGCTTTCTTT. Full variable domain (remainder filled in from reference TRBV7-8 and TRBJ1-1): GAGVSQSPRYKVAKRGQDVALRCDPISGHVSLFWYQQALGQGPEFLTYFQNEAQLDKSGLPSDRFFAERPEGSVSTLKIQRTQQEDSAVYLCASRRIVATDNTEAFFGQGTRLTVV.

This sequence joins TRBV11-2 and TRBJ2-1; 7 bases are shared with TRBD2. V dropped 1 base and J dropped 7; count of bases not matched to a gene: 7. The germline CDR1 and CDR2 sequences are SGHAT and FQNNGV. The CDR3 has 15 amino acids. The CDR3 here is CASSLGSGEVNEQFF. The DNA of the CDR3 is TGTGCCAGCAGCTTAGGGAGCGGGGAGGTAAATGAGCAGTTCTTC.

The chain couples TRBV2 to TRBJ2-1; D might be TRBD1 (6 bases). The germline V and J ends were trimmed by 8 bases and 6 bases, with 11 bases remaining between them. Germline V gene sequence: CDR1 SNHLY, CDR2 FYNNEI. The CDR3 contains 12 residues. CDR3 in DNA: TGTGCCAGCGCCTACAGGGTCAATGAGCAGTTCTTC. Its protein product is CASAYRVNEQFF.

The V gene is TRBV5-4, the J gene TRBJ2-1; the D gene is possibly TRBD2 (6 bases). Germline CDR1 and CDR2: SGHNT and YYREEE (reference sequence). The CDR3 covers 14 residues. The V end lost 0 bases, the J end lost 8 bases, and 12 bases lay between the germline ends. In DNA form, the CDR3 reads TGTGCCAGCAGCTTGGTGGGAGGCGGCCATGAGCAGTTCTTC. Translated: CASSLVGGGHEQFF.

For the CDR3, the DNA is TGTGCCAGCAGCGGAGGACCTTACACAGGGGTGAACACCGGGGAGCTGTTTTTT. Protein sequence: CASSGGPYTGVNTGELFF. The chain recombines TRBV5-6 with TRBJ2-2, with 7 bases lining up with TRBD1. CDR3 length equals 18 residues. Germline assignment: CDR1 SGHDT and CDR2 YYEEEE. Trimming cost V 4 bases and J 1 base; bases outside gene matches: 13.

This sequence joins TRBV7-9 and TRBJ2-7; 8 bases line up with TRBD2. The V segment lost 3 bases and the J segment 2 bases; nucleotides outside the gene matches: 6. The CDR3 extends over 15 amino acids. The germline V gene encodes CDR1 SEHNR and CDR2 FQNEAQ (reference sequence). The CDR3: CASSFMTSVPYEQYF. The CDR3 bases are TGTGCCAGCAGCTTTATGACTAGCGTGCCCTACGAGCAGTACTTC.

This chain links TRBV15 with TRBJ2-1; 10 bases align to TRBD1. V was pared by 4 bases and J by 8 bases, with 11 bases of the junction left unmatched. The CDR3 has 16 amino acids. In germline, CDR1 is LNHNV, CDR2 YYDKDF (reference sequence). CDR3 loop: CATSTPLTTGGHEQFF. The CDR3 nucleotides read TGTGCCACCAGCACCCCATTAACGACAGGGGGCCATGAGCAGTTCTTC.

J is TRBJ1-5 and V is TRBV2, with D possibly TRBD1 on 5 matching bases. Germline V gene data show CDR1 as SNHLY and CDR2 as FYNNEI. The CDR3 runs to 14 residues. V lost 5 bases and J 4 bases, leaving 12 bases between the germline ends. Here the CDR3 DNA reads TGTGCCAGCAGTTACAGTGAGGGGAATCAGCCCCAGCATTTT. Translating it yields CASSYSEGNQPQHF. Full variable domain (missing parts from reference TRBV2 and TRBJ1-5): EPEVTQTPSHQVTQMGQEVILRCVPISNHLYFYWYRQILGQKVEFLVSFYNNEISEKSEIFDDQFSVERPDGSNFTLKIRSTKLEDSAMYFCASSYSEGNQPQHFGDGTRLSIL.

The CDR3 sequence is CASSYWGQINSPLHF. The CDR3 DNA reads as TGTGCCAGCAGTTACTGGGGACAGATAAATTCACCCCTCCACTTT. The V gene is TRBV6-5, the J gene TRBJ1-6; TRBD1 aligns across 7 bases. Germline V gene lookup returns CDR1 MNHEY and CDR2 SVGAGI. The CDR3 has 15 residues. V shed 1 base and J 7 bases; nucleotides not matched to a gene: 4.

For the CDR3, the DNA is TGTGCCTGGAGTAAGGGGGTAACCAATCAGCCCCAGCATTTT. Residues: CAWSKGVTNQPQHF. V is TRBV30 and J is TRBJ1-5; the D gene is possibly TRBD1 (6 bases). Trimming stripped 2 bases from V and 3 bases from J, with 11 bases between. Germline lookup yields CDR1 GTSNPN and CDR2 SVGIG (reference sequence). This CDR3 comprises 14 residues.

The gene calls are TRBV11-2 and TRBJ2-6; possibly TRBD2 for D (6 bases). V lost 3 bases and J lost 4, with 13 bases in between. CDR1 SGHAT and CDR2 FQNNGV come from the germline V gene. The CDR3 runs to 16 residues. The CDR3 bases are TGTGCCAGCAGCTTGGACTATAGGATCGGGGCCAACGTCCTGACTTTC. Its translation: CASSLDYRIGANVLTF.

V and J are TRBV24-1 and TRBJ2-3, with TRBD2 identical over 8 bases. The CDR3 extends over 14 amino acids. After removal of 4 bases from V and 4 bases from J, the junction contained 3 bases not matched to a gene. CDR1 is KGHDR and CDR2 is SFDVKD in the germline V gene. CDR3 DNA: TGTGCCACCAGTGAGAGCGGGGGCGCAGATACGCAGTATTTT. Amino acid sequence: CATSESGGADTQYF.